The 26 T cell receptor beta chains given below trace back to one sample, sequenced in a study of Graves' ophthalmopathy and Graves' hyperthyroidism. The authors amplified TCR beta CDR3 regions, and they did so from RNA transcripts for repertoire sequencing. Following a first-round RT-PCR that used HTBI primers, a second-round multiplex PCR was carried out. TCRdb redid the calling of the multiplex PCR reads with MiXCR, one entry per CDR3 protein. The data hold 200,000 to 250,000 distinct CDR3 sequences, with around 42% observed a single time. What was sequenced was peripheral blood. The receptors shown here come from an adult man with Graves' ophthalmopathy.

The chain carries TRBV2 and TRBJ2-5; 8 bases are shared with TRBD2. This CDR3 is 16 amino acids long. J lost 2 bases, V lost 2 bases, and 7 bases had no gene match. CDR1 is SNHLY and CDR2 is FYNNEI in the germline V gene. The CDR3 coding sequence is TGTGCCAGCAGTGAACGGTTCCTAGCGGGTCAAGAGACCCAGTACTTC. Translation: CASSERFLAGQETQYF.

This chain joins TRBV24-1 and TRBJ2-2, with a weak D call TRBD2 (7 bases). CDR1 is KGHDR and CDR2 is SFDVKD in the germline V gene. Trimming took off 2 bases at V and 6 bases at J, with 18 bases between the two ends. This CDR3 spans 17 amino acids. CDR3 loop: CATSDSGEGGLAGELFF. CDR3 bases: TGTGCCACCAGTGATTCCGGGGAGGGGGGATTGGCCGGGGAGCTGTTTTTT.

This chain connects TRBV7-9 to TRBJ1-2, with 9 positions matching TRBD1. V dropped 5 bases and J dropped 7; count of bases not matched to a gene: 14. Germline CDR1 SEHNR, CDR2 FQNEAQ (reference sequence). The CDR3 covers 16 residues. Here the CDR3 reads CASSPRTGQGPSGYTF. The CDR3 region has the DNA TGTGCCAGCAGCCCAAGGACGGGACAGGGCCCCTCTGGCTACACCTTC.

This clonotype occurred many times. This CDR3 is missing its conserved last phenylalanine or tryptophan, likely due to a read error. The gene calls are TRBV6-5 and TRBJ1-1; 7 bases match TRBD1. The V segment lost 5 bases and the J segment 11 bases; nucleotides outside the gene matches: 2. Per the germline V gene, CDR1 is MNHEY and CDR2 is SVGAGI. The length of the CDR3 is 10 residues. CDR3 region: CASSPQGAFS. The CDR3 bases are TGTGCCAGCAGTCCACAGGGGGCTTTCTCT.

Notes on this clonotype: A junction end diverges from the germline sequence, so it may reflect a read error. This chain joins TRBV5-1 and TRBJ2-5; D possibly corresponds to TRBD2 (5 bases). This CDR3 contains 14 residues. Germline CDR1 SGHRS, CDR2 YFSETQ. The DNA for the CDR3 is TGTGCCAGCAGCTTCGTTTCCGGGGAAGAGACCCAGTACTTC. Amino acids: CASSFVSGEETQYF. Filled out from reference TRBV5-1 and TRBJ2-5, the complete variable domain reads KAGVTQTPRYLIKTRGQQVTLSCSPISGHRSVSWYQQTPGQGLQFLFEYFSETQRNKGNFPGRFSGRQFSNSRSEMNVSTLELGDSALYLCASSFVSGEETQYFGPGTRLLVL.

The genes are TRBV5-1 and TRBJ1-1; 8 bases map to TRBD1. V lost 4 bases and J lost 7; bases outside the gene matches: 6. The length of the CDR3 is 13 residues. Germline CDR1 reads SGHRS; CDR2 reads YFSETQ. CDR3 nucleotide sequence: TGCGCCAGCAGCGGGGACAGGCTCTTTGAAGCTTTCTTT. Its protein product is CASSGDRLFEAFF. Filled out from reference TRBV5-1 and TRBJ1-1, the complete variable domain reads KAGVTQTPRYLIKTRGQQVTLSCSPISGHRSVSWYQQTPGQGLQFLFEYFSETQRNKGNFPGRFSGRQFSNSRSEMNVSTLELGDSALYLCASSGDRLFEAFFGQGTRLTVV.

The V call is TRBV2, the J call TRBJ1-1; the D is unclear. The V end was cut by 0 bases, the J end by 1 base, with 9 bases between. The length of the CDR3 is 15 residues. CDR1 and CDR2 from the germline V gene are SNHLY and FYNNEI. The CDR3 here is CASSEARRPNTEAFF. The CDR3 bases are TGTGCCAGCAGTGAAGCCAGGCGACCGAACACTGAAGCTTTCTTT. Full variable domain (remainder filled in from reference TRBV2 and TRBJ1-1): EPEVTQTPSHQVTQMGQEVILRCVPISNHLYFYWYRQILGQKVEFLVSFYNNEISEKSEIFDDQFSVERPDGSNFTLKIRSTKLEDSAMYFCASSEARRPNTEAFFGQGTRLTVV.

This clonotype appeared once. The chain carries TRBV24-1 and TRBJ2-3; no clear D. With 9 bases removed from V and 5 bases from J, the gap between germline ends came to 14 bases. The CDR3 has 13 amino acids. Germline assignment: CDR1 KGHDR and CDR2 SFDVKD. The CDR3 coding sequence is TGTGCCACCGGGGATTACGGGTTAGATACGCAGTATTTT. It encodes CATGDYGLDTQYF.

This clonotype was found a few times. The chain has TRBV10-1 and TRBJ2-5; D is unclear. The CDR3 consists of 14 residues. CDR1 and CDR2 from the germline V gene are WNHNN and SYGVQD (reference sequence). The CDR3 nucleotides read TGCTCAGACGATGCCCGGACGAGGAGAGAGACCCAGTACTTC. This sequence encodes CSDDARTRRETQYF.

This clonotype showed up just a few times. The chain joins TRBV29-1 to TRBJ2-6; 9 bases align to TRBD1. CDR1 and CDR2 (germline): SQVTM, ANQGSEA. V dropped 6 bases and J dropped 5; count of bases not matched to a gene: 11. CDR3 length: 16 amino acids. CDR3 residues: CSVAGQGVSRANVLTF. CDR3 DNA: TGCAGCGTCGCGGGACAGGGTGTCTCGAGGGCCAACGTCCTGACTTTC.

The chain couples TRBV7-9 to TRBJ1-4; 9 bases align to TRBD1. The CDR3 extends over 16 amino acids. Germline V lookup: CDR1 SEHNR, CDR2 FQNEAQ (reference sequence). Unmatched junction bases numbered 11, after V lost 4 bases and J lost 8 bases. The CDR3 DNA sequence: TGTGCCAGCAGCTCTCCGAAGGGACAGGGTGGCGAAAAACTGTTTTTT. Translated: CASSSPKGQGGEKLFF. Together with reference TRBV7-9 and TRBJ1-4, the CDR3 gives the full variable domain: DTGVSQNPRHKITKRGQNVTFRCDPISEHNRLYWYRQTLGQGPEFLTYFQNEAQLEKSRLLSDRFSAERPKGSFSTLEIQRTEQGDSAMYLCASSSPKGQGGEKLFFGSGTQLSVL.

The rearrangement joins TRBV19 to TRBJ1-6; TRBD1 matches 7 bases. This CDR3 has 14 amino acids. Unmatched junction bases numbered 4, after V lost 4 bases and J lost 7 bases. CDR1 is LNHDA and CDR2 is SQIVND in the germline V gene (reference sequence). In DNA, the CDR3 is TGTGCCAGTAGTAGTCCGGGACAGAATTCACCCCTCCACTTT. This codes for CASSSPGQNSPLHF. Supplemented by reference TRBV19 and TRBJ1-6, the full variable domain reads DGGITQSPKYLFRKEGQNVTLSCEQNLNHDAMYWYRQDPGQGLRLIYYSQIVNDFQKGDIAEGYSVSREKKESFPLTVTSAQKNPTAFYLCASSSPGQNSPLHFGNGTRLTVT.

The V call is TRBV7-2, the J call TRBJ2-7; unclear D gene. CDR1 and CDR2 (germline): SGHTA, FQGNSA. V was cut by 6 bases and J by 5 bases, with 11 bases left in between. The CDR3 is 12 amino acids. CDR3 amino acids: CASSRRDHEQYF. DNA of the CDR3: TGTGCCAGCAGTAGACGAGACCACGAGCAGTACTTC.

The V call is TRBV7-2, the J call TRBJ1-3, with D unresolved. The germline V and J ends were trimmed by 3 bases and 2 bases, with 5 bases remaining between them. Germline V gene sequence: CDR1 SGHTA, CDR2 FQGNSA. The CDR3 loop spans 13 amino acids. The CDR3 sequence is CASSFQPGNTIYF. The CDR3, as DNA: TGTGCCAGCAGCTTTCAGCCTGGAAACACCATATATTTT. The entire variable domain, with the rest obtained from reference TRBV7-2 and TRBJ1-3, is as follows: GAGVSQSPSNKVTEKGKDVELRCDPISGHTALYWYRQSLGQGLEFLIYFQGNSAPDKSGLPSDRFSAERTGGSVSTLTIQRTQQEDSAVYLCASSFQPGNTIYFGEGSWLTVV.

This clonotype was seen only a few times. This CDR3 reads CASSVASGNYEQYF. DNA of the CDR3: TGTGCCAGCAGCGTAGCTAGCGGGAATTACGAGCAGTACTTC. This chain connects TRBV9 to TRBJ2-7; 9 positions agree with TRBD2. This CDR3 has 14 residues. Per the germline V gene, CDR1 is SGDLS and CDR2 is YYNGEE. V was clipped by 0 bases and J by 4 bases; unmatched bases: 2.

This clonotype has just a few counts. V usage is TRBV24-1 and J usage is TRBJ1-1; the match to TRBD1 covers 9 bases. The germline gives CDR1 KGHDR, CDR2 SFDVKD. This CDR3 region has 16 residues. V lost 2 bases, J lost 5 bases, and 8 bases stayed unmatched. CDR3 region: CATSDSRTGAGTEAFF. The CDR3 nucleotides read TGTGCCACCAGTGATTCACGGACAGGGGCGGGTACTGAAGCTTTCTTT.

In regard to this clonotype: At one of its ends the junction is not consistent with the germline gene, which may arise from a read error. The chain is built from TRBV2 and TRBJ1-6; D remains ambiguous. Germline CDR1 and CDR2: SNHLY and FYNNEI. This CDR3 spans 15 amino acids. The CDR3 reads CASGEGLGINSPLHF. The DNA of the CDR3 is TGTGCCAGCGGTGAAGGCCTGGGGATTAATTCACCCCTCCACTTT. Looking up the rest from reference TRBV2 and TRBJ1-6 gives the full variable domain: EPEVTQTPSHQVTQMGQEVILRCVPISNHLYFYWYRQILGQKVEFLVSFYNNEISEKSEIFDDQFSVERPDGSNFTLKIRSTKLEDSAMYFCASGEGLGINSPLHFGNGTRLTVT.

This clonotype was seen just once. This chain joins TRBV15 and TRBJ1-5; D is perhaps TRBD1 (6 bases). Trimming removed 0 bases from V and 8 bases from J, with 17 bases in between. Looked up from germline, CDR1 is LNHNV and CDR2 is YYDKDF (reference sequence). The CDR3 runs to 16 residues. The CDR3 region has the DNA TGTGCCACCAGCAGAGATACCACAGGGTCCAGCAAGCCCCAGCATTTT. Protein: CATSRDTTGSSKPQHF. Complete variable domain (other parts from reference TRBV15 and TRBJ1-5): DAMVIQNPRYQVTQFGKPVTLSCSQTLNHNVMYWYQQKSSQAPKLLFHYYDKDFNNEADTPDNFQSRRPNTSFCFLDIRSPGLGDTAMYLCATSRDTTGSSKPQHFGDGTRLSIL.

This clonotype was seen only once. The J gene is TRBJ2-2, the V gene TRBV9; 8 positions match TRBD2. The junction had 8 bases not matched to a gene; V was cut back by 4 bases and J by 6 bases. Germline V gene sequence: CDR1 SGDLS, CDR2 YYNGEE. The CDR3 runs 15 residues. CDR3 region: CASSPNGLASGELFF. In DNA form, the CDR3 reads TGTGCCAGCAGCCCAAATGGACTAGCCTCCGGGGAGCTGTTTTTT.

CDR3 nucleotide sequence: TGCAGCGTTGGTCAGGGAATAGAGGGCGAGCAGTACTTC. Residues: CSVGQGIEGEQYF. J is TRBJ2-7 and V is TRBV29-1; D is perhaps TRBD1 or TRBD2 (5 bases each). V lost 4 bases and J 6 bases, leaving 16 bases between the germline ends. In germline, CDR1 is SQVTM, CDR2 ANQGSEA. This CDR3 is built from 13 residues.

The table lists this clonotype with a few counts. This chain connects TRBV2 to TRBJ1-3, with 7 nucleotides matching TRBD1. The CDR3 contains 14 residues. In germline, CDR1 is SNHLY, CDR2 FYNNEI. Trimming removed 6 bases from V and 4 bases from J; junction bases left unmatched: 6. As DNA, the CDR3 is TGTGCCAGCAGGCCGACAGGGATCGGAAACACCATATATTTT. Amino acid sequence: CASRPTGIGNTIYF.

V and J are TRBV11-2 and TRBJ1-2; no firm D call. CDR1 SGHAT and CDR2 FQNNGV come from the germline V gene. The CDR3 has 13 amino acids. V was shortened by 7 bases and J by 0 bases, with 9 bases between the two germline ends. The chain's CDR3 is CASNSLTNYGYTF. CDR3 coding DNA: TGTGCCAGCAACAGTCTCACTAACTATGGCTACACCTTC.

This rearrangement joins TRBV24-1 to TRBJ1-5; D unresolved. With 3 bases removed from V and 10 bases from J, the gap between germline ends came to 12 bases. This CDR3 has 13 amino acids. Germline CDR1 KGHDR, CDR2 SFDVKD. The CDR3 sequence: CATSDTFEGPQHF. The CDR3 region has the DNA TGTGCCACCAGTGATACGTTCGAGGGCCCCCAGCATTTT.

This clonotype was found a few times. The gene calls are TRBV10-3 and TRBJ2-2; TRBD1 is a possible D gene (5 bases). The germline gives CDR1 ENHRY, CDR2 SYGVKD. V gave up 2 bases and J gave up 4 bases, with 11 bases separating them. The CDR3 covers 15 residues. The CDR3 loop is CAISEARAGTGELFF. The CDR3 DNA sequence: TGTGCCATCAGTGAGGCCAGGGCCGGCACCGGGGAGCTGTTTTTT.

There are a few counts of this clonotype. This chain connects TRBV19 to TRBJ1-5; no clear D. The CDR3 has 14 amino acids. Trimming left V 5 bases short and J 1 base short, with 9 bases between. Germline V gene lookup returns CDR1 LNHDA and CDR2 SQIVND (reference sequence). The CDR3 spells CASSDGPSNQPQHF. CDR3 coding DNA: TGTGCCAGTAGTGACGGACCGAGCAATCAGCCCCAGCATTTT.

This clonotype came up a few times. In nucleotides, the CDR3 is TGTGCCAGCCGGAGTTGGGGCAGGGACATAAGAGGCTATGGCTACACCTTC. Its translation: CASRSWGRDIRGYGYTF. J is TRBJ1-2 and V is TRBV7-9, with D possibly matching TRBD1 (6 bases). CDR3 size: 17 residues. V was cut by 8 bases and J by 4 bases, with 26 bases left in between. From germline, CDR1 is SEHNR and CDR2 FQNEAQ (reference sequence). Full variable domain (missing parts from reference TRBV7-9 and TRBJ1-2): DTGVSQNPRHKITKRGQNVTFRCDPISEHNRLYWYRQTLGQGPEFLTYFQNEAQLEKSRLLSDRFSAERPKGSFSTLEIQRTEQGDSAMYLCASRSWGRDIRGYGYTFGSGTRLTVV.